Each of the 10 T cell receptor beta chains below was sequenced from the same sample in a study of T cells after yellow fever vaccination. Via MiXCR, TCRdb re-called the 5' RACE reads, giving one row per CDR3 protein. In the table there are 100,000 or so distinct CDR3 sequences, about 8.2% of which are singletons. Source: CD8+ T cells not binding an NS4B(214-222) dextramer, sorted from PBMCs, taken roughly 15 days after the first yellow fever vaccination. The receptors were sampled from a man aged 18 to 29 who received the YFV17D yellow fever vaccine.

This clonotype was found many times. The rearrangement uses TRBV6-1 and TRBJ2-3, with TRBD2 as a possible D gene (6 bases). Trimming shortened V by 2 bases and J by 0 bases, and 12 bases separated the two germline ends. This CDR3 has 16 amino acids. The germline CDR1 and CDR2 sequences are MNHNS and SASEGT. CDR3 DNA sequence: TGTGCCAGCAGTGAACGGGTCGCGGGGAGCACAGATACGCAGTATTTT. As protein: CASSERVAGSTDTQYF.

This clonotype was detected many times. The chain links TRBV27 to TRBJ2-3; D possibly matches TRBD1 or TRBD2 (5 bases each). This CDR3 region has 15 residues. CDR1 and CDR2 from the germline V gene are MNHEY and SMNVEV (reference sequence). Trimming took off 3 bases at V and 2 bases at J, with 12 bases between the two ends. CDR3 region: CASSLGVVVTDTQYF. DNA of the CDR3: TGTGCCAGCAGTTTGGGGGTGGTGGTCACAGATACGCAGTATTTT.

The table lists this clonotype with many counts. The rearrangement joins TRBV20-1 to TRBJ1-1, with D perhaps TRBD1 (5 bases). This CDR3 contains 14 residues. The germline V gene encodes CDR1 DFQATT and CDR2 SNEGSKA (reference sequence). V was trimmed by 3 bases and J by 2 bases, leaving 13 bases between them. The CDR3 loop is CSASRVGFNTEAFF. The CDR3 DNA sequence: TGCAGTGCTAGCAGGGTTGGGTTTAACACTGAAGCTTTCTTT.

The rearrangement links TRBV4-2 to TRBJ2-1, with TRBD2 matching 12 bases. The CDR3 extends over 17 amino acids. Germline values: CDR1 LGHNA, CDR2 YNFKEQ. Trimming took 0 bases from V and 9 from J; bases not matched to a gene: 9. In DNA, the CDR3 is TGTGCCAGCAGCCAAGATTCCCTAGCGGGGGGGCACGGTGAGCAGTTCTTC. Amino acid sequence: CASSQDSLAGGHGEQFF.

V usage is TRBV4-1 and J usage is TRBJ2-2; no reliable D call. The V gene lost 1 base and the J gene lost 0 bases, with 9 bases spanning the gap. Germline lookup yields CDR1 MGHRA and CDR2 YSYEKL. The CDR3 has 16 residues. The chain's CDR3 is CASSQVLQSNTGELFF. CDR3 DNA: TGCGCCAGCAGCCAAGTGCTCCAGTCGAACACCGGGGAGCTGTTTTTT.

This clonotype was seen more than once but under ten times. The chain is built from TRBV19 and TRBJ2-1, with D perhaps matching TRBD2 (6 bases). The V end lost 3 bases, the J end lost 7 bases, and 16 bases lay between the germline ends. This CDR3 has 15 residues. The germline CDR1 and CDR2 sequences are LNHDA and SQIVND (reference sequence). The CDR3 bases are TGTGCCAGTAGTATGCCGGGACTCAGCTTTAATGAGCAGTTCTTC. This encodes CASSMPGLSFNEQFF.

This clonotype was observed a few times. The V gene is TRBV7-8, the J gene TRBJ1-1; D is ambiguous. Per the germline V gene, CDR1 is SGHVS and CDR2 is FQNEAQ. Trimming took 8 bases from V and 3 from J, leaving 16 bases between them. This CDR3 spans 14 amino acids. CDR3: CASGREGLDTEAFF. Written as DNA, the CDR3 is TGTGCCAGCGGGAGGGAGGGATTGGACACTGAAGCTTTCTTT.

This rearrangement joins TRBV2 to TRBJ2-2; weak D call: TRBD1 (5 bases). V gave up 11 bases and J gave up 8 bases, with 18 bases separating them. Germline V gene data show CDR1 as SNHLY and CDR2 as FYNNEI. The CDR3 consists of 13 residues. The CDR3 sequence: CAVRQPMTGELFF. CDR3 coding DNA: TGTGCCGTTCGACAGCCAATGACAGGGGAGCTGTTTTTT.

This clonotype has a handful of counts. DNA of the CDR3: TGTGCCAGCACCAGCGGGGGAAACACCGGGGAGCTGTTTTTT. Residues: CASTSGGNTGELFF. The chain recombines TRBV25-1 with TRBJ2-2, with 8 bases lining up with TRBD2. The CDR3 covers 14 residues. J gave up 2 bases and V 7 bases, and 3 bases lay outside the gene matches. The germline V gene encodes CDR1 MGHDK and CDR2 SYGVNS.

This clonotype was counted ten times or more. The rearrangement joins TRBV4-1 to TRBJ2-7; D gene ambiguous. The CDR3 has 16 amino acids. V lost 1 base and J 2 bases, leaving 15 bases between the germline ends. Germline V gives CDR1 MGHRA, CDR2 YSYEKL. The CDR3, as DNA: TGCGCCAGCAGCCAAGTAGTGGTGAGCTCGACCTACGAGCAGTACGTC. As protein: CASSQVVVSSTYEQYV.